A single sample gave rise to the 20 T cell receptor beta chains below, sequenced in a study of breast tumors, draining lymph nodes, adjacent tissues. The lymph nodes were axillary draining lymph nodes from breast cancer patients. Each CDR3 protein is one row after TCRdb ran MiXCR on the multiplex PCR reads. Here the sample spans about 230,000 distinct CDR3 sequences, roughly 30% being singletons. The sample comprised axillary lymph node tissue. Receptors were obtained from a female donor with breast cancer. Some clones in this sample may be carry-over from other donors' samples.

This clonotype was observed many times. The CDR3: CATSESGGFNQPQHF. Here the CDR3 DNA reads TGTGCCACCAGTGAGAGTGGGGGATTCAATCAGCCCCAGCATTTT. V gene TRBV24-1 combines with J gene TRBJ1-5; possibly TRBD1 for D (5 bases). V lost 4 bases and J lost 3, with 12 bases in between. Germline V CDR1 and CDR2: KGHDR, SFDVKD. The CDR3 runs 15 residues.

This clonotype appeared many times. The genes are TRBV5-4 and TRBJ2-1, with 8 bases aligning to TRBD2. V lost 7 bases, J lost 4 bases, and 13 bases stayed unmatched. Germline V gives CDR1 SGHNT, CDR2 YYREEE (reference sequence). CDR3 length equals 16 residues. CDR3 loop: CASEPSGTSPYNEQFF. CDR3 DNA sequence: TGTGCCAGCGAGCCTTCCGGGACTAGTCCTTACAATGAGCAGTTCTTC. The full variable domain, with the rest looked up from reference TRBV5-4 and TRBJ2-1, is ETGVTQSPTHLIKTRGQQVTLRCSSQSGHNTVSWYQQALGQGPQFIFQYYREEENGRGNFPPRFSGLQFPNYSSELNVNALELDDSALYLCASEPSGTSPYNEQFFGPGTRLTVL.

This clonotype was picked up a small number of times. J is TRBJ1-1 and V is TRBV16, with D possibly being TRBD1 (5 bases). CDR3 length: 17 residues. Deletions cut 1 base from V and 6 bases from J, with 21 bases between. From germline, CDR1 is KGHSY and CDR2 FQNENV. The CDR3 bases are TGTGCCAGCAGCCAATTGGGCCTCGGAGGGGTAGGGGCTGAAGCTTTCTTT. Amino acid sequence: CASSQLGLGGVGAEAFF.

Notes on this clonotype: The junction and the germline gene differ at one end; a read error may be behind it. The J gene is TRBJ2-1, the V gene TRBV5-1, with a possible D match to TRBD2 (5 bases). The germline V gene has CDR1 SGHRS and CDR2 YFSETQ. The length of the CDR3 is 11 residues. CDR3 amino acids: CASSFVGEEFF. The CDR3 DNA reads as TGTGCCAGCAGCTTTGTGGGAGAAGAGTTCTTC.

V is TRBV9 and J is TRBJ2-3; 14 positions agree with TRBD2. Germline V gives CDR1 SGDLS, CDR2 YYNGEE. CDR3 length: 14 amino acids. Germline trimming cut 3 bases from V and 10 bases from J; bases unmatched to any gene: 4. This CDR3 is CASSETSGRAAQYF. CDR3 in DNA: TGTGCCAGCAGCGAGACTAGCGGGAGGGCTGCGCAGTATTTT.

This clonotype was counted many times. The chain employs TRBV7-9 and TRBJ1-5; D gene unclear. This CDR3 region has 13 residues. Trimming stripped 3 bases from V and 7 bases from J, with 10 bases between. Germline CDR1 and CDR2: SEHNR and FQNEAQ (reference sequence). The CDR3 spells CASSFKADQPQHF. The CDR3 bases are TGTGCCAGCAGCTTTAAGGCAGACCAGCCCCAGCATTTT. Full variable domain (missing parts from reference TRBV7-9 and TRBJ1-5): DTGVSQNPRHKITKRGQNVTFRCDPISEHNRLYWYRQTLGQGPEFLTYFQNEAQLEKSRLLSDRFSAERPKGSFSTLEIQRTEQGDSAMYLCASSFKADQPQHFGDGTRLSIL.

This clonotype was seen ten or more times. The V and J genes are TRBV4-3 and TRBJ1-4; the D is unclear. The germline gives CDR1 LGHNA, CDR2 YSLEER. V lost 1 base to trimming and J lost 8 bases, with 20 bases between them. The CDR3 runs to 17 residues. CDR3 loop: CASSQGSRNKISEKLFF. In nucleotides, the CDR3 is TGCGCCAGCAGCCAAGGGTCCAGGAACAAAATCTCAGAAAAACTGTTTTTT.

This clonotype was counted at least ten times. The gene calls are TRBV4-1 and TRBJ2-1, with D possibly matching TRBD2 (5 bases). CDR3 length: 17 residues. The germline gives CDR1 MGHRA, CDR2 YSYEKL. V lost 1 base and J 8 bases, leaving 21 bases between the germline ends. The CDR3 nucleotides read TGCGCCAGCAGCCAAGGACTAAGGTTCGATCGGCACGATGAGCAGTTCTTC. It specifies CASSQGLRFDRHDEQFF.

The rearrangement links TRBV9 to TRBJ2-7, with D uncertain. Germline V lookup: CDR1 SGDLS, CDR2 YYNGEE. This CDR3 is 13 amino acids long. V gave up 0 bases and J gave up 5 bases, with 9 bases separating them. The CDR3 coding sequence is TGTGCCAGCAGCGTAGGTGGGTCCAACGAGCAGTACTTC. Translation: CASSVGGSNEQYF.

This clonotype was seen only once. The chain employs TRBV14 and TRBJ2-2; D is possibly TRBD1 or TRBD2 (5 bases each). Germline-derived CDR1 and CDR2 are SGHDN and FVKESK. The CDR3 has 14 residues. V was shortened by 1 base and J by 7 bases, with 10 bases between the two germline ends. CDR3 nucleotide sequence: TGTGCCAGCAGCCAAGTCCGGGGCGTCGGGGAGCTGTTTTTT. It codes for CASSQVRGVGELFF.

This clonotype was seen many times. This sequence joins TRBV11-2 and TRBJ1-2, with D maybe TRBD1 (5 bases). V was trimmed by 8 bases and J by 4 bases, leaving 20 bases between them. This CDR3 has 15 residues. The germline V gene has CDR1 SGHAT and CDR2 FQNNGV. The CDR3 protein is CASARGVERGYGYTF. CDR3 nucleotides: TGTGCCAGCGCCCGAGGGGTGGAGCGCGGCTATGGCTACACCTTC.

This clonotype was found many times. V usage is TRBV20-1 and J usage is TRBJ1-5; possible D gene TRBD1, 6 bases. Germline CDR1 reads DFQATT; CDR2 reads SNEGSKA (reference sequence). The CDR3 is made up of 19 amino acids. The V end was cut by 0 bases, the J end by 6 bases, with 27 bases between. The CDR3 DNA sequence: TGCAGTGCTAGAGATCGCATAGGGGTGGGGGGGCTACCGGGTCAGCCCCAGCATTTT. It specifies CSARDRIGVGGLPGQPQHF.

J is TRBJ2-4 and V is TRBV5-8; D may be TRBD2 (5 bases). Germline loops: CDR1 SGHTS, CDR2 YDEGEE. The V end lost 3 bases, the J end lost 0 bases, and 10 bases lay between the germline ends. CDR3 length: 15 amino acids. The CDR3 loop reads CASSSGLLAKNIQYF. In nucleotides, the CDR3 is TGTGCCAGCAGCTCCGGACTGTTAGCCAAAAACATTCAGTACTTC.

This chain uses TRBV29-1 with TRBJ2-3, with TRBD2 matching over 16 bases. This CDR3 comprises 16 residues. V lost 5 bases, J lost 6 bases, and 8 bases stayed unmatched. The germline V gene has CDR1 SQVTM and CDR2 ANQGSEA. CDR3 amino acids: CSVLGLAGGPSDTQYF. DNA for the CDR3: TGCAGCGTTCTGGGACTAGCGGGAGGGCCGTCCGATACGCAGTATTTT.

In this sample, this clonotype turned up a few times. DNA of the CDR3: TGTGCCAGCAGTTTATCTCAGCTGCCCCTTAACTATGGCTACACCTTC. Translating it yields CASSLSQLPLNYGYTF. The V gene is TRBV28, the J gene TRBJ1-2; no reliable D call. Germline CDR1 MDHEN, CDR2 SYDVKM. The CDR3 length is 16 residues. V lost 1 base, J lost 1 base, and 13 bases lay in between.

Comments on this clonotype: The junction shows a germline mismatch at one end, possibly a read error. The V gene is TRBV5-1, the J gene TRBJ2-5; TRBD1 is a possible D gene (5 bases). The CDR3 sequence is 14 residues long. Germline values: CDR1 SGHRS, CDR2 YFSETQ. The CDR3 coding sequence is TGTGTCAGCAGTCACTGGGCAGGACAAGAGCCCCAGTACTTC. This gives the protein CVSSHWAGQEPQYF.

This clonotype was recorded many times. The J gene is TRBJ1-2, the V gene TRBV4-3; possible D gene TRBD1, 5 bases. Germline CDR1 and CDR2: LGHNA and YSLEER. V lost 0 bases and J lost 8, with 16 bases in between. The CDR3 spans 15 residues. CDR3: CASSQDRGSGDGYTF. The CDR3 DNA reads TGCGCCAGCAGCCAAGATCGGGGATCTGGGGACGGCTACACCTTC.

Ten or more counts support this clonotype. The rearrangement uses TRBV19 and TRBJ1-5, with D unclear. Per germline, CDR1 LNHDA and CDR2 SQIVND (reference sequence). There are 16 residues in the CDR3. V lost 3 bases, J lost 0 bases, and 12 bases lay in between. The CDR3 coding sequence is TGTGCCAGTAGTATTCTGGCCACCTATAGCAATCAGCCCCAGCATTTT. Its protein is CASSILATYSNQPQHF.

Many counts were recorded for this clonotype. The chain combines TRBV7-2 with TRBJ2-2; D may be TRBD1 or TRBD2 (5 bases each). Looked up from germline, CDR1 is SGHTA and CDR2 is FQGNSA. Trimming cost V 0 bases and J 2 bases, with 13 bases left between them. This CDR3 has 17 amino acids. This CDR3 is CASSLAQGPTNTGELFF. The CDR3 nucleotides read TGTGCCAGCAGCTTAGCGCAGGGACCGACAAACACCGGGGAGCTGTTTTTT.

Many counts were recorded for this clonotype. This chain uses TRBV5-1 with TRBJ1-2; D remains unclear. The CDR3 has 15 amino acids. Germline V gene data show CDR1 as SGHRS and CDR2 as YFSETQ. Between the trimmed V and J ends, which lost 4 bases and 4 bases, there was a span of 17 bases. The CDR3 bases are TGCGCCAGCAGCCCCGATGTCCAGAAGGGCTATGGCTACACCTTC. This gives the protein CASSPDVQKGYGYTF.